This T cell receptor (beta chain) was captured by sequencing in a study of blood T cell repertoires in COVID-19. Sequencing used immunoSEQ multiplex PCR; TCRdb keeps in-frame clones, though not all of them. The data contain around 150,000 clones, over 80% of them singletons. In germline, CDR1 is SGHNT, CDR2 YENEEA. This CDR3 has 14 amino acids. Trimming cost V 5 bases and J 4 bases; bases outside gene matches: 5. The TCR comes from a man aged 50 or older with active COVID-19. The rearrangement uses TRBV11-3 and TRBJ2-3, with 8 bases fitting TRBD2. Sequences were obtained from peripheral blood. This chain's CDR3 is CASSTRTSPDTQYF. Written as DNA, the CDR3 is TGTGCCAGCAGCACCCGGACTAGCCCAGATACGCAGTATTTT.